The 20 T cell receptor beta chains below were found in one sample sequenced in a study of shared clonotypes between healthy human individuals. Libraries were prepared by immunoSEQ multiplex PCR; TCRdb keeps only in-frame clonotypes and omits some of them. The data show 2 million to 2.5 million clones, 95% seen once. Sequencing used naive CD4+ T cells sorted from blood. The subset: CD45RA+ positively selected. These receptor sequences come from a man in his late teens or twenties in good health.

The gene calls are TRBV6-6 and TRBJ2-1, with 15 bases fitting TRBD2. The trim removed 4 bases at V and 8 bases at J, leaving 6 bases unmatched. There are 16 residues in the CDR3. Germline-derived CDR1 and CDR2 are MNHNY and SVGAGI (reference sequence). The CDR3: CASSSPGLAGGHEQFF. CDR3 DNA: TGTGCCAGCAGTTCACCGGGACTAGCGGGGGGTCATGAGCAGTTCTTC.

The chain joins TRBV5-1 to TRBJ2-4; D unclear. The germline gives CDR1 SGHRS, CDR2 YFSETQ. V was shortened by 0 bases and J by 6 bases, with 10 bases between the two germline ends. The CDR3 spans 14 residues. The CDR3 DNA reads as TGCGCCAGCAGCTTGGTCGGAGCTGGAAACATTCAGTACTTC. This encodes CASSLVGAGNIQYF.

This CDR3 reads CASGTRGERGYTF. The DNA of the CDR3 is TGTGCTAGTGGAACGAGGGGGGAAAGGGGCTACACCTTC. This sequence joins TRBV12-5 and TRBJ1-2, with D tentatively TRBD1 (6 bases). V was clipped by 6 bases and J by 8 bases, with 16 bases between them. In germline, CDR1 is LGHNT, CDR2 FRNRAP. The length of the CDR3 is 13 residues.

The chain links TRBV7-2 to TRBJ2-6, with D unresolved. Trimming removed 6 bases at V and 1 base at J, with 4 bases between. The CDR3 totals 13 residues. Germline V gene lookup returns CDR1 SGHTA and CDR2 FQGNSA. The CDR3 nucleotides read TGTGCCAGCAGTGTATCTGGGGCCAACGTCCTGACTTTC. This translates into CASSVSGANVLTF.

The rearrangement uses TRBV7-2 and TRBJ2-1; no definite D call. V lost 5 bases, J lost 0 bases, and 11 bases lay in between. The CDR3 covers 15 residues. Germline loops: CDR1 SGHTA, CDR2 FQGNSA. The CDR3 loop is CASSPGWGSYNEQFF. CDR3 coding DNA: TGTGCCAGCAGCCCAGGCTGGGGCTCCTACAATGAGCAGTTCTTC.

This clone was recorded only once. The genes are TRBV7-2 and TRBJ2-1; D gene ambiguous. The ends were cut back, 1 base at V and 1 base at J, with 11 bases in the middle. CDR1 is SGHTA, CDR2 FQGNSA, per germline. CDR3 length: 16 residues. CDR3 region: CASSLGSVFSYNEQFF. Written as DNA, the CDR3 is TGTGCCAGCAGCTTAGGTTCCGTTTTTTCCTACAATGAGCAGTTCTTC.

In regard to this clone: The germline gene is not matched at one end of the junction; a read error may be the cause. The chain uses TRBV28 and TRBJ2-6; no definite D call. Looked up from germline, CDR1 is MDHEN and CDR2 is SYDVKM. The CDR3 length is 19 residues. CDR3 region: CASRHGLRRVRSGANVLTF. The CDR3 region has the DNA TGTGCCAGCAGACATGGGCTGCGACGGGTCCGCTCTGGCGCCAACGTCCTGACTTTC.

The chain joins TRBV7-9 to TRBJ2-1; D is unresolved. Trimming cost V 7 bases and J 1 base, with 8 bases left between them. The CDR3 runs to 13 residues. Germline CDR1 and CDR2: SEHNR and FQNEAQ (reference sequence). As DNA, the CDR3 is TGTGCCAGCACCCCAGGATCCTACAATGAGCAGTTCTTC. Its translation: CASTPGSYNEQFF.

This chain joins TRBV7-2 and TRBJ2-1; D perhaps matches TRBD2 (5 bases). Germline CDR1 is SGHTA and CDR2 is FQGNSA. This CDR3 comprises 16 residues. V was clipped by 0 bases and J by 0 bases, with 9 bases between them. The CDR3 region has the DNA TGTGCCAGCAGCTTAGCGCGGGCAAGCTCCTACAATGAGCAGTTCTTC. It specifies CASSLARASSYNEQFF.

Regarding this clone: Within the sample, other DNA sequences also encode this same CDR3. This chain links TRBV20-1 with TRBJ2-3, with D unresolved. V was pared by 1 base and J by 5 bases, with 4 bases between. The CDR3 extends over 11 amino acids. Germline-derived CDR1 and CDR2 are DFQATT and SNEGSKA (reference sequence). CDR3 sequence (DNA): TGCAGTGCTAGAGTTGGAGATACGCAGTATTTT. Translated: CSARVGDTQYF.

The chain is built from TRBV6-5 and TRBJ2-5, with D possibly called TRBD1 or TRBD2 (7 bases each). The V and J ends lost 7 bases and 4 bases respectively, with 19 bases between them. Looked up from germline, CDR1 is MNHEY and CDR2 is SVGAGI. There are 15 residues in the CDR3. The CDR3 nucleotides read TGTGCCAGCATTCAACGATCAGGGGGGGGAGAGACCCAGTACTTC. Its protein product is CASIQRSGGGETQYF.

V is TRBV20-1 and J is TRBJ2-3; D is perhaps TRBD1 (6 bases). V lost 6 bases and J lost 10, with 14 bases in between. Germline CDR1 DFQATT, CDR2 SNEGSKA (reference sequence). CDR3 size: 11 residues. The CDR3 DNA reads TGCAGTGCCGACAGGACCGATTCGCAGTATTTT. Amino acid sequence: CSADRTDSQYF.

The genes are TRBV6-6 and TRBJ2-1; TRBD1 aligns across 7 bases. The CDR3 is 13 residues long. The germline CDR1 and CDR2 sequences are MNHNY and SVGAGI (reference sequence). Losses at the gene ends were 5 bases for V and 9 bases for J; bases not matched to a gene: 7. The CDR3 nucleotides read TGTGCCAGCAGTACCGGGACAGTTAGTGAGCAGTTCTTC. Amino acid sequence: CASSTGTVSEQFF.

The rearrangement uses TRBV5-1 and TRBJ1-6; D unresolved. V was cut by 0 bases and J by 6 bases, with 10 bases left in between. The germline CDR1 and CDR2 sequences are SGHRS and YFSETQ. The CDR3 sequence is 15 residues long. The CDR3 DNA reads as TGCGCCAGCAGCTTGGTTGAGGGTCCTAATTCACCCCTCCACTTT. Amino acid sequence: CASSLVEGPNSPLHF.

The V gene is TRBV10-3, the J gene TRBJ2-5, with a possible D match to TRBD1 (6 bases). V was shortened by 0 bases and J by 5 bases, with 13 bases between the two germline ends. The CDR3 has 15 residues. Germline CDR1 ENHRY, CDR2 SYGVKD. CDR3: CAISESSGVGETQYF. CDR3 DNA: TGTGCCATCAGTGAGTCGTCAGGGGTTGGCGAGACCCAGTACTTC.

The chain employs TRBV11-1 and TRBJ2-7, with D possibly being TRBD1 (6 bases). CDR3 size: 12 residues. Germline V gives CDR1 SGHAT, CDR2 FQDESV (reference sequence). V lost 5 bases and J lost 4, with 9 bases in between. For the CDR3, the DNA is TGTGCCAGCAGCCCCCAGGGGTACGAGCAGTACTTC. Translating gives CASSPQGYEQYF.

About this clone: Additional DNA sequences in this sample encode the identical CDR3. This sequence joins TRBV18 and TRBJ2-5, with no clear D. This CDR3 comprises 13 residues. From germline, CDR1 is KGHSH and CDR2 LQKENI. V gave up 2 bases and J gave up 5 bases, with 9 bases separating them. The CDR3 region is CASSPGAGETQYF. DNA of the CDR3: TGTGCCAGCTCACCAGGCGCCGGGGAGACCCAGTACTTC.

This clone appeared once. The CDR3 nucleotides are TGTGCCAGCAGCTCTTTTGGACTAGGTCAAGAGACCCAGTACTTC. Amino acid sequence: CASSSFGLGQETQYF. The chain recombines TRBV9 with TRBJ2-5; 7 nucleotides align to TRBD2. The ends lost 4 bases at V and 2 bases at J; junction bases unmatched: 8. The length of the CDR3 is 15 residues. Per germline, CDR1 SGDLS and CDR2 YYNGEE.

The V and J genes are TRBV4-3 and TRBJ2-2; D could derive from TRBD1 or TRBD2 (6 bases each). CDR3 length: 16 amino acids. CDR1 and CDR2 from the germline V gene are LGHNA and YSLEER. V lost 0 bases and J 4 bases, leaving 12 bases between the germline ends. This CDR3 reads CASSQEGGTGTGELFF. Written as DNA, the CDR3 is TGCGCCAGCAGCCAAGAAGGGGGGACCGGCACCGGGGAGCTGTTTTTT.

This chain connects TRBV10-1 to TRBJ2-7, with unresolved D. Germline CDR1 is WNHNN and CDR2 is SYGVQD (reference sequence). The CDR3 length is 13 residues. The germline V and J ends were trimmed by 0 bases and 6 bases, with 9 bases remaining between them. CDR3 nucleotide sequence: TGCGCCAGCAGTGAGTCGTCAAAGGGCGAGCAGTACTTC. Protein product: CASSESSKGEQYF.